The rows below give T cell receptor beta chains drawn from one sample of a study of shared clonotypes between healthy human individuals. Sequenced by immunoSEQ multiplex PCR; TCRdb stores in-frame clones only, minus some. This table holds fewer than 1.4 million clones, roughly 74% found once. Sequenced sample: memory CD4+ T cells from PBMCs. Source of these receptors: a man aged 18 to 29 in good health. Some clones in this sample may be carry-over from other donors' samples. Each CDR3 is given with its conserved first and last residue.

j_gene: TRBJ1-5; v_gene: TRBV19; CDR3aa: CASSKRFPGDQPQHF
j_gene: TRBJ2-7; v_gene: TRBV6-5; CDR3aa: CASSYYRGPYEQYF
j_gene: TRBJ2-1; v_gene: TRBV15; CDR3aa: CATSRGQGRDEQFF
j_gene: TRBJ1-5; v_gene: TRBV10-3; CDR3aa: CAISEGQGDNQPQHF
j_gene: TRBJ1-2; v_gene: TRBV2; CDR3aa: CASSDRQGLYGYTF
j_gene: TRBJ2-5; v_gene: TRBV6-1; CDR3aa: CASSESDRLWETQYF
j_gene: TRBJ1-2; v_gene: TRBV28; CDR3aa: CASSPGQIANYGYTF
j_gene: -; v_gene: TRBV7-7; CDR3aa: CASSLGLAGVGEQYF
j_gene: TRBJ1-3; v_gene: TRBV7-6; CDR3aa: CASSVVVGNTIYF
j_gene: TRBJ2-7; v_gene: TRBV2; CDR3aa: CATNTGGKHEQYF
j_gene: TRBJ2-2; v_gene: TRBV13; CDR3aa: CASSLTGAYTGELFF
j_gene: TRBJ2-7; v_gene: TRBV9; CDR3aa: CASSVGSSGKLYEQYF
j_gene: TRBJ2-6; v_gene: TRBV7-3; CDR3aa: CASTNAVGDLGPNVLTF
j_gene: TRBJ2-5; v_gene: TRBV28; CDR3aa: CASSLNPFGGAQETQYF
j_gene: TRBJ2-3; v_gene: TRBV7-3; CDR3aa: CASSPGTSGRATQYF